This T cell receptor beta chain derives from a study of memory CD4+ T cells and cytomegalovirus serostatus. Study in general: This sample comes from healthy Belgian adults, under 10 CMV seropositive, about 23 seronegative.

Study conclusions and caveats: Suggested: most of the CMV-linked TCR signature lies in CD4+ memory cells.

The CDR3 length is 13 residues. V lost 3 bases to trimming and J lost 6 bases, with 12 bases between them. The V gene's germline CDR1 is SQVTM and CDR2 ANQGSEA. Single viable CD3+CD4+CD8-CD45RO+ cells were sorted as the memory CD4+ T cells. Clones were read by immunoSEQ multiplex PCR, and TCRdb kept only the in-frame ones, dropping some. The sample shows some 95,000 clones, about four fifths of them seen only once. On this clone itself: Its specificity is unknown.

The chain couples TRBV29-1 to TRBJ2-1; possible D gene TRBD2, 6 bases. This clonotype was obtained from an adult in good health and CMV-seropositive. Input material: memory CD4+ T cells from blood. The chain's CDR3 is CSVEVIAANEQFF. The CDR3 coding sequence is TGCAGCGTTGAGGTGATAGCGGCCAATGAGCAGTTCTTC.